This T cell receptor (beta chain) was identified in a study of CD8 T cells in Susac syndrome. Study observations and caveats: Susac syndrome CD8+ repertoires were clonally expanded, most strongly in CD8+ TEMRA cells.

Worth noting for this clonotype: Antigen specificity is unknown.

Looked up from germline, CDR1 is SGDLS and CDR2 is YYNGEE. This CDR3 has 13 residues. The ends were cut back, 0 bases at V and 8 bases at J, with 11 bases in the middle. An amount of RNA that ranged from about 0.45 to 1 ug was reverse transcribed with random hexamers. TCRdb independently ran MiXCR on the immunoSEQ multiplex PCR reads; one entry per CDR3 protein. The data hold about 190,000 distinct CDR3 sequences, with approximately 95% observed a single time. This TCR came from a human donor with Susac syndrome. The chain uses TRBV9 and TRBJ1-1, with D hard to call. Sequences were obtained from CD8+ T cells from PBMCs. CDR3 nucleotide sequence: TGTGCCAGCAGCGTAGTCTCGGGCCAAGAAGCTTTCTTT. This translates into CASSVVSGQEAFF.